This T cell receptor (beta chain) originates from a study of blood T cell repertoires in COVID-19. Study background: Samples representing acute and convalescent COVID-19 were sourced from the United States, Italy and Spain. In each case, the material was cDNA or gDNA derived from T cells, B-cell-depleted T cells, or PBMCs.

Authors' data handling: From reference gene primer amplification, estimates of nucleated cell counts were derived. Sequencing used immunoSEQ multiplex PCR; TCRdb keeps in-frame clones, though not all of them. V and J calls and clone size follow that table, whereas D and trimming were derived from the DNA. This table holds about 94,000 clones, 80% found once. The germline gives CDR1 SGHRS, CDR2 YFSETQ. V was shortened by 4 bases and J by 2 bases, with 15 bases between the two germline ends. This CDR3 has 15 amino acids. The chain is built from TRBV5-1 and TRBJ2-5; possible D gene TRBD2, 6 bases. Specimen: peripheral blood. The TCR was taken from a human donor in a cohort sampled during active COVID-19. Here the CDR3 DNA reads TGCGCCAGCAGCCCTCTTCCGAGCGGGCAAGAGACCCAGTACTTC. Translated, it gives CASSPLPSGQETQYF.